The entry below describes one T cell receptor (beta chain). Its target is not known. These data belong to a study of OX40 agonist ivuxolimab in advanced cancers. Study outcomes and limitations: Clonal expansion was among the lowest in partial responders at 0.1-3.0 mg/kg, especially CD8+. Within 6 weeks, CD4+ and CD8+ blood T cells expanded clonally at 0.1 to 3.0 mg/kg. Nonresponders included some who also had low normalized T-cell clonal expansion. On average, CD8+ T cells had more expanded clones than CD4+.

Sequencing used immunoSEQ multiplex PCR; TCRdb keeps in-frame clones, though not all of them. The table includes about 64,000 clones, 80% to 90% detected once. The CDR3 runs to 15 residues. J was trimmed by 7 bases and V by 2 bases; bases with no gene match: 5. Looked up from germline, CDR1 is LNHNV and CDR2 is YYDKDF (reference sequence). The source is an adult with an advanced solid tumor such as melanoma, head and neck, liver or kidney cancer. Sequenced material: CD4+ or CD8+ T cells sorted from blood, taken in a trial of the OX40 agonist ivuxolimab. The gene calls are TRBV15 and TRBJ1-5, with TRBD1 matching 10 bases. The CDR3 loop reads CATSRSGTGDQPQHF. The DNA for the CDR3 is TGTGCCACCAGCAGATCCGGGACAGGGGACCAGCCCCAGCATTTT.